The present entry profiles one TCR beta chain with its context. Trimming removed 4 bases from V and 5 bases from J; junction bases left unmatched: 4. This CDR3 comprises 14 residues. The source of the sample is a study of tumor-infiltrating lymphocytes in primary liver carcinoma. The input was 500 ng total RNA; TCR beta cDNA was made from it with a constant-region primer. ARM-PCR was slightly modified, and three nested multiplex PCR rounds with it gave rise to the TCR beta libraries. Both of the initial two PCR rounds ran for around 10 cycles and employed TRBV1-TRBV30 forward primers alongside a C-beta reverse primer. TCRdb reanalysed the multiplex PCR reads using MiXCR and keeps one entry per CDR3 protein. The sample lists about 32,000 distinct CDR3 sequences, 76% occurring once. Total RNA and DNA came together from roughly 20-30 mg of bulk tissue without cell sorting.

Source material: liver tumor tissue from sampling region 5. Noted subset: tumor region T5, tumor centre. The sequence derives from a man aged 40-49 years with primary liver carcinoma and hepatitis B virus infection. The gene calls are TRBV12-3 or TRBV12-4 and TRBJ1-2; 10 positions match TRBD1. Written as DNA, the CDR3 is TGTGCCAGCAGTTCGACAGGGGGCAAATATGGCTACACCTTC. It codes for CASSSTGGKYGYTF.